These T cell receptor beta chains were read from a single sample in a study of blood T cell repertoires in COVID-19. Profiling relied on immunoSEQ multiplex PCR, and the TCRdb table lists in-frame clones only, not all of them. The data contain some 230,000 clones, approximately 80% of them seen just once; the ten biggest clones take up 5.1%. Sequencing was done on a sample of peripheral blood. Receptors were obtained from a woman aged 60-70 years who had recovered from COVID-19. Each CDR3 is given with its conserved first and last residue. The order of the fields is D gene, V gene, CDR3 protein. A D gene is named only where the DNA matches it firmly.

- TRBV15 CATSPRVGEKLFF
- TRBV5-1 CASSPLRMNTEAFF
- TRBV10-3 CAIGRGGNTEAFF
TRBD1 TRBV9 CASSPDRASGNTIYF
TRBD1 TRBV10-3 CAISKGQGEDTQYF
TRBD2 TRBV7-2 CASSFSGSGETQYF
- TRBV12-5 CASGATANTGELFF
TRBD2 TRBV2 CASKTPGLAGGRSSYNEQFF
- TRBV2 CASSPLLIANEKLFF
TRBD1 TRBV19 CASSAGQGYGYTF
- TRBV5-1 CASSSLQASNTEAFF
- TRBV6-5 CASSHTPSNQPQHF
- TRBV25-1 CASSERGHQETQYF
TRBD1 TRBV19 CASVTGGVGTEAFF
TRBD2 TRBV20-1 CSARGEGSQYF
- TRBV5-6 CASSSRHYEQYF
- TRBV19 CASSIVWGGTEAFF
- TRBV10-3 CAISESRDSPLHF
- TRBV7-2 CASSPRAFPGELFF
- TRBV18 CASRSGASGEKLFF
- TRBV7-9 CASSLLARGITEAFF
TRBD1 TRBV6-6 CASRIQGANVLTF
- TRBV30 CAWSDYVGYTF
TRBD2 TRBV24-1 CATSDSSGGETQYF
TRBD2 TRBV11-2 CASNQGGQVENTQYF
- TRBV7-3 CASSLYAEGTDTQYF
- TRBV24-1 CATSARDFYGYTF
TRBD2 TRBV12-5 CASGLARGGPETQYF
TRBD2 TRBV7-6 CASSLWRGGPGEQFF
- TRBV3-1/TRBV3-2 CASSPKGDTEAFF
TRBD1 TRBV27 CASSLEGGGGAFAEAFF